This paragraph reports one TCR beta chain. Its antigen is not identified. This entry belongs to a study of post-analysis software for immune sequencing data. Study as a whole: Several disease courses (relapsing-remitting, secondary progressive and progressive-relapsing) of multiple sclerosis were included.

Study observations and caveats: By F measure, samples from a shared preparation batch strongly co-clustered. Patients carried roughly five TRBV segments more frequently than controls did, and TRBV5-6, TRBV5-1 and TRBV20-1 were among them. Patients with multiple sclerosis recorded significantly lower normalized Chao1 diversity than controls, the study found.

Unique-molecular-identifier-tagged TCR beta cDNA libraries were used. cDNA molecules numbering about 480,000 came from roughly 1 to 10 million T cells. Via MiXCR, TCRdb re-called the PCR reads, giving one row per CDR3 protein. The sample includes approximately 730,000 distinct CDR3 sequences, around 27% of them seen just once. Trimming took 3 bases from V and 3 from J; bases not matched to a gene: 4. The length of the CDR3 is 15 residues. The sequenced material came from blood. This TCR derives from a girl aged 5 to 17 with multiple sclerosis. This chain links TRBV12-3 or TRBV12-4 with TRBJ2-3, with 9 nucleotides matching TRBD1. The CDR3: CASSFGTGKTDTQYF. DNA of the CDR3: TGTGCCAGCAGTTTCGGGACAGGGAAGACAGATACGCAGTATTTT.